This record concerns one T cell receptor (beta chain) sequence. Libraries were prepared by immunoSEQ multiplex PCR; TCRdb keeps only in-frame clonotypes and omits some of them. This sample carries about 130,000 clones, more than 70% of them seen once, and the ten largest clones take 12%. The CDR3 runs 14 residues. V was shortened by 3 bases and J by 2 bases, with 11 bases between the two germline ends. Germline V gene lookup returns CDR1 SGHTS and CDR2 YDEGEE. The sample belongs to a study of blood T cell repertoires in COVID-19. Study summary: Researchers got acute and convalescent COVID-19 samples from the United States, Italy and Spain.

The rearrangement joins TRBV5-8 to TRBJ1-2; TRBD1 might be the D (5 bases). The sequence came from a woman in her twenties or thirties who had recovered from COVID-19. Sequencing input: peripheral blood. The CDR3 DNA reads TGTGCCAGCAGCTCCGTGGGGGGAAACTATGGCTACACCTTC. Translation gives CASSSVGGNYGYTF.